This passage covers 14 T cell receptor beta chains from one sample sequenced in a study of Tregs in tolerant kidney transplant recipients. Assay: immunoSEQ multiplex PCR; the TCRdb copy retains only in-frame clones and omits some. This table has around 230,000 clones, around 81% appearing once. The sample was CD4+ T cells from blood. These receptors all come from a human donor in good health.

This chain connects TRBV19 to TRBJ1-2; a weak D match, TRBD1 (5 bases). The CDR3 loop spans 13 amino acids. Between the trimmed V and J ends, which lost 0 bases and 8 bases, there was a span of 10 bases. The germline gives CDR1 LNHDA, CDR2 SQIVND (reference sequence). CDR3 sequence reads: CASSIDLRDGYTF. The DNA of the CDR3 is TGTGCCAGTAGTATAGATCTGAGGGACGGCTACACCTTC.

The chain combines TRBV5-1 with TRBJ1-1; TRBD1 matches 11 bases. This CDR3 is 13 amino acids long. The germline V gene has CDR1 SGHRS and CDR2 YFSETQ. J lost 11 bases, V lost 4 bases, and 7 bases had no gene match. The CDR3: CASSLGQGAEAFF. The CDR3 DNA is TGCGCCAGCAGCCTCGGACAGGGGGCAGAGGCTTTCTTT.

The rearrangement joins TRBV16 to TRBJ2-2; weak D call: TRBD1 (6 bases). V was pared by 2 bases and J by 7 bases, with 17 bases between. Per the germline V gene, CDR1 is KGHSY and CDR2 is FQNENV. This CDR3 spans 16 amino acids. Written as DNA, the CDR3 is TGTGCCAGCAGCCAACAGTCCGGACAGTTAAACGGGGAGCTGTTTTTT. The encoded protein is CASSQQSGQLNGELFF.

The chain recombines TRBV6-1 with TRBJ1-3, with a possible D match to TRBD1 (5 bases). V was clipped by 0 bases and J by 0 bases, with 9 bases between them. The CDR3 has 16 amino acids. The germline gives CDR1 MNHNS, CDR2 SASEGT. Here the CDR3 reads CASSEARGGSGNTIYF. CDR3 DNA sequence: TGTGCCAGCAGTGAAGCTCGGGGCGGCTCTGGAAACACCATATATTTT.

The chain couples TRBV19 to TRBJ1-2; the D is unclear. CDR3 length equals 14 residues. V was cut by 5 bases and J by 0 bases, with 10 bases left in between. Germline V lookup: CDR1 LNHDA, CDR2 SQIVND (reference sequence). The DNA of the CDR3 is TGTGCCAGTAGTTTCAGGTCAGCTAACTATGGCTACACCTTC. It encodes CASSFRSANYGYTF. Combining the CDR3 with reference TRBV19 and TRBJ1-2 gives the whole variable domain DGGITQSPKYLFRKEGQNVTLSCEQNLNHDAMYWYRQDPGQGLRLIYYSQIVNDFQKGDIAEGYSVSREKKESFPLTVTSAQKNPTAFYLCASSFRSANYGYTFGSGTRLTVV.

This clone was recorded only once. The rearrangement joins TRBV7-9 to TRBJ1-3, with D perhaps matching TRBD1 (5 bases). Germline CDR1 SEHNR, CDR2 FQNEAQ (reference sequence). The CDR3 has 15 amino acids. V was clipped by 5 bases and J by 0 bases, with 11 bases between them. CDR3 sequence (DNA): TGTGCCAGCAGCCCGGGGGACCCCTCTGGAAACACCATATATTTT. This translates into CASSPGDPSGNTIYF.

The rearrangement uses TRBV27 and TRBJ2-1; D uncertain. V was trimmed by 0 bases and J by 5 bases, leaving 5 bases between them. The CDR3 length is 13 residues. Germline V CDR1 and CDR2: MNHEY, SMNVEV (reference sequence). CDR3 in amino acids: CASSLSANNEQFF. The CDR3, as DNA: TGTGCCAGCAGTTTATCGGCCAACAATGAGCAGTTCTTC.

This clone appeared a few times. The J gene is TRBJ1-1, the V gene TRBV5-6, with D unresolved. With 0 bases removed from V and 1 base from J, the gap between germline ends came to 10 bases. The CDR3 totals 15 residues. CDR1 and CDR2 from the germline V gene are SGHDT and YYEEEE. CDR3 amino acids: CASSLGPPPNTEAFF. In nucleotides, the CDR3 is TGTGCCAGCAGCTTGGGACCGCCGCCGAACACTGAAGCTTTCTTT.

The chain couples TRBV5-1 to TRBJ1-2, with 9 bases fitting TRBD1. Germline CDR1 SGHRS, CDR2 YFSETQ. V was pared by 0 bases and J by 2 bases, with 5 bases of the junction left unmatched. The length of the CDR3 is 16 residues. CDR3 bases: TGCGCCAGCAGCTTGGCCACCGGACAGGGGAACTATGGCTACACCTTC. Its protein is CASSLATGQGNYGYTF.

The gene calls are TRBV5-8 and TRBJ2-5; tentatively, D is TRBD2 (6 bases). Germline V CDR1 and CDR2: SGHTS, YDEGEE. Trimming left V 0 bases short and J 9 bases short, with 15 bases between. This CDR3 contains 14 residues. The CDR3 DNA is TGTGCCAGCAGCTTGGAAGGGACTGGATGGGCCCAGTACTTC. This encodes CASSLEGTGWAQYF.

CDR3 coding DNA: TGCGCCAGCAGCCTGGACCGGAGGGGCGGAGGGTATGGCTACACCTTC. This gives the protein CASSLDRRGGGYGYTF. The V call is TRBV4-1, the J call TRBJ1-2; D may be TRBD1 (5 bases). The CDR3 is 16 residues long. V was clipped by 4 bases and J by 5 bases, with 20 bases between them. Germline CDR1 reads MGHRA; CDR2 reads YSYEKL.

The gene calls are TRBV7-8 and TRBJ2-3; TRBD1 is a possible D gene (6 bases). Trimming left V 4 bases short and J 4 bases short, with 15 bases between. Germline CDR1 is SGHVS and CDR2 is FQNEAQ. The CDR3 covers 15 residues. The DNA of the CDR3 is TGTGCCAGCAGCTCTCGAGAGACAGGTCCAGATACGCAGTATTTT. Translation gives CASSSRETGPDTQYF.

This chain uses TRBV7-9 with TRBJ1-1; perhaps TRBD1 as D (6 bases). The CDR3 contains 14 residues. V was pared by 6 bases and J by 2 bases, with 13 bases between. The germline gives CDR1 SEHNR, CDR2 FQNEAQ (reference sequence). The CDR3: CASRSTGINTEAFF. CDR3 bases: TGTGCCAGCAGGTCCACAGGGATAAACACTGAAGCTTTCTTT. Combining the CDR3 with reference TRBV7-9 and TRBJ1-1 gives the whole variable domain DTGVSQNPRHKITKRGQNVTFRCDPISEHNRLYWYRQTLGQGPEFLTYFQNEAQLEKSRLLSDRFSAERPKGSFSTLEIQRTEQGDSAMYLCASRSTGINTEAFFGQGTRLTVV.

Concerning this clone: The same CDR3 also results from other DNA sequences found in this sample. The chain recombines TRBV30 with TRBJ2-1; D not resolved. The germline V and J ends were trimmed by 5 bases and 0 bases, with 8 bases remaining between them. CDR1 and CDR2 (germline): GTSNPN, SVGIG (reference sequence). This CDR3 region has 13 residues. CDR3 nucleotide sequence: TGTGCCTGGTCAAGGGACTCCTACAATGAGCAGTTCTTC. This gives the protein CAWSRDSYNEQFF.